The 10 T cell receptor beta chains in this list originate from one sample, sequenced in a study of vaccination effects on CD4 cells after COVID-19. Cells that had been cultured for roughly eleven days were the source of isolated CD4+ T cells. TCRdb's table, derived via immunoSEQ multiplex PCR, lists solely in-frame clones and lacks some. The sample shows tens of thousands of clones, over 65% of them seen only once. These receptors have no identified antigens. The sample here was CD4+ T cells from PBMCs cultured without peptide, taken before COVID-19 vaccination. Receptor source: a human donor who received a COVID-19 vaccine.

The V and J genes are TRBV12-5 and TRBJ2-3; the match to TRBD1 covers 10 bases. CDR1 LGHNT and CDR2 FRNRAP come from the germline V gene. This CDR3 region has 16 residues. J gave up 1 base and V 4 bases, and 5 bases lay outside the gene matches. Here the CDR3 reads CASGSMTGGGTDTQYF. The CDR3 DNA sequence: TGTGCTAGTGGTTCTATGACAGGGGGCGGCACAGATACGCAGTATTTT.

The genes are TRBV13 and TRBJ1-1; no definite D call. This CDR3 has 11 amino acids. Per the germline V gene, CDR1 is PRHDT and CDR2 is FYEKMQ (reference sequence). Trimming pared 6 bases from V and 11 bases from J, leaving 13 bases between. CDR3 amino acids: CASSLRNLAFF. DNA for the CDR3: TGTGCCAGCAGTCTAAGAAATCTGGCTTTCTTT.

This chain joins TRBV4-3 and TRBJ1-1; D unclear. CDR1 LGHNA and CDR2 YSLEER come from the germline V gene. CDR3 length: 13 amino acids. V was pared by 0 bases and J by 12 bases, with 14 bases between. The CDR3 sequence is CASSQDHSFLPFF. The CDR3 nucleotides are TGCGCCAGCAGCCAAGATCACAGCTTTCTCCCTTTCTTT.

The V gene is TRBV7-2, the J gene TRBJ2-2, with 7 bases fitting TRBD2. Trimming at V came to 6 bases and at J to 6 bases, leaving 4 bases not matched to a gene. This CDR3 contains 13 residues. Germline V gene data show CDR1 as SGHTA and CDR2 as FQGNSA. The CDR3 reads CASSISGPGELFF. The CDR3, as DNA: TGTGCCAGCAGTATTAGCGGGCCCGGGGAGCTGTTTTTT.

This clone was observed a handful of times. V usage is TRBV5-4 and J usage is TRBJ2-7; TRBD1 matches 9 bases. CDR1 and CDR2 from the germline V gene are SGHNT and YYREEE (reference sequence). The CDR3 has 16 residues. Trimming cost V 4 bases and J 5 bases; bases outside gene matches: 13. The CDR3 reads CASSRFYRGRGDEQYF. In DNA form, the CDR3 reads TGTGCCAGCAGCCGTTTCTACAGGGGGCGCGGCGACGAGCAGTACTTC.

J is TRBJ2-7 and V is TRBV7-2; 8 positions agree with TRBD2. The CDR3 contains 14 residues. Trimming at V came to 1 base and at J to 6 bases, leaving 5 bases not matched to a gene. The germline V gene has CDR1 SGHTA and CDR2 FQGNSA. The CDR3 DNA is TGTGCCAGCAGCTTAGTCCAGCGGGGGTTCGAGCAGTACTTC. It translates to CASSLVQRGFEQYF.

The gene calls are TRBV4-2 and TRBJ2-7; D not resolved. Trimming left V 0 bases short and J 3 bases short, with 9 bases between. The CDR3 covers 14 residues. From germline, CDR1 is LGHNA and CDR2 YNFKEQ. The CDR3 DNA reads TGTGCCAGCAGCCAAGAGGCAGCCGTCTACGAGCAGTACTTC. Translation: CASSQEAAVYEQYF.

The table lists this clone with a few counts. J is TRBJ2-7 and V is TRBV7-6; 11 bases line up with TRBD2. Germline V gene data show CDR1 as SGHVS and CDR2 as FNYEAQ. The CDR3 is 21 amino acids. The V and J ends lost 1 base and 5 bases, in that order; junction bases with no gene match: 22. CDR3 nucleotide sequence: TGTGCCAGCAGCTTAGGTGAACCGGGACTAGCGGAGTATGAGAAAAGCCACGAGCAGTACTTC. This gives the protein CASSLGEPGLAEYEKSHEQYF.

The rearrangement joins TRBV4-1 to TRBJ1-5; D not certain. Germline assignment: CDR1 MGHRA and CDR2 YSYEKL. The CDR3 has 13 residues. Trimming pared 1 base from V and 7 bases from J, leaving 8 bases between. CDR3 region: CASSQGIRQPQHF. CDR3 bases: TGCGCCAGCAGCCAAGGAATCCGGCAGCCCCAGCATTTT.

J is TRBJ2-5 and V is TRBV27, with D unclear. Germline V gives CDR1 MNHEY, CDR2 SMNVEV (reference sequence). The CDR3 has 14 amino acids. Trimming took off 4 bases at V and 4 bases at J, with 13 bases between the two ends. The CDR3 loop reads CASSSPMMGETQYF. CDR3 coding DNA: TGTGCCAGCAGTTCACCTATGATGGGAGAGACCCAGTACTTC.